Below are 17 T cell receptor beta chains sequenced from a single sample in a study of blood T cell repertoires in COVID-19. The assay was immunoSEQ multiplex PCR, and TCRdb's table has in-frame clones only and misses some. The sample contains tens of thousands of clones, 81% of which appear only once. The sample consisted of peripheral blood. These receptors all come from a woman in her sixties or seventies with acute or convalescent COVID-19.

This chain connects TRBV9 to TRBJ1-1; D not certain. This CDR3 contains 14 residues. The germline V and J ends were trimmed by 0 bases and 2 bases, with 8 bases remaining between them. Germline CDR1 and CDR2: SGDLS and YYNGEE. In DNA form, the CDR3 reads TGTGCCAGCAGCGTAGCCAGTAAAAACACTGAAGCTTTCTTT. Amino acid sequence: CASSVASKNTEAFF.

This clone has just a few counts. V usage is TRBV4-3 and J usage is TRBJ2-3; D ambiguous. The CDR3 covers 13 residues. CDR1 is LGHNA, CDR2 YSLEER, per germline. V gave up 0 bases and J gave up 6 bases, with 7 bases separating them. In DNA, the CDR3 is TGCGCCAGCAGCCAAGAGAGGCGGGATACGCAGTATTTT. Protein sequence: CASSQERRDTQYF.

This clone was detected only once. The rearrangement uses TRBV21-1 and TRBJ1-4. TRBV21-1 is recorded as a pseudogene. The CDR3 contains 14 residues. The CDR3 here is CASSNGPGNEKLFF. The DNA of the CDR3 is TGTGCCAGCAGCAACGGACCGGGGAATGAAAAACTGTTTTTT.

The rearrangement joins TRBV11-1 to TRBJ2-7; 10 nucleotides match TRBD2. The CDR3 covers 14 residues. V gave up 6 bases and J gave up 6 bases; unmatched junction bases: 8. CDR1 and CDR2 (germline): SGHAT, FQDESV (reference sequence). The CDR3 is CASSLTSGLGEQYF. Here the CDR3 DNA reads TGTGCCAGCAGTTTGACTAGCGGGTTGGGCGAGCAGTACTTC.

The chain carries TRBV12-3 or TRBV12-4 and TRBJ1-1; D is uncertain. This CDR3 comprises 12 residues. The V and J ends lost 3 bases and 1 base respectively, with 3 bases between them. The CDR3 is CASSFGNTEAFF. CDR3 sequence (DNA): TGTGCCAGCAGTTTCGGGAACACTGAAGCTTTCTTT.

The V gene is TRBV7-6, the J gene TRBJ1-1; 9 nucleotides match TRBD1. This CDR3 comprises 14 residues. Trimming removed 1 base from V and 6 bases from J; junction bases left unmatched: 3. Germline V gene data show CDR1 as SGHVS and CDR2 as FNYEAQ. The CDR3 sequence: CASSLGTGDAEAFF. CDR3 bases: TGTGCCAGCAGCTTAGGGACAGGGGATGCTGAAGCTTTCTTT.

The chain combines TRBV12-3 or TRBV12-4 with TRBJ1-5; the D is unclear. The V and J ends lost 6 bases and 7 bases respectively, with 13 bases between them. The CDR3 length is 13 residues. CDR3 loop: CASRPADWQPQHF. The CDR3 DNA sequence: TGTGCCAGCAGACCGGCGGACTGGCAGCCCCAGCATTTT.

CDR3 coding DNA: TGTGCCAGCAGCGAGGGACAGGTCTCCGGCGAGCAGTACTTC. It codes for CASSEGQVSGEQYF. The chain has TRBV5-4 and TRBJ2-7, with 8 bases that match TRBD1. From germline, CDR1 is SGHNT and CDR2 YYREEE (reference sequence). V was clipped by 4 bases and J by 6 bases; unmatched bases: 9. The CDR3 spans 14 residues.

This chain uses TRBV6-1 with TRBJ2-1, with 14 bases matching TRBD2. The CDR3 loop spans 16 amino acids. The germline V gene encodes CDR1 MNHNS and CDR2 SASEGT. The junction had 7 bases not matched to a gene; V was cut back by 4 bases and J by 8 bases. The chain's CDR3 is CASSVLGTSGSDEQFF. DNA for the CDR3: TGTGCCAGCAGTGTACTCGGGACTAGCGGGAGTGATGAGCAGTTCTTC.

Here the CDR3 DNA reads TGTGCCAGCAGCTTAGGGCAGGGGCATTCACCCCTCCACTTT. It translates to CASSLGQGHSPLHF. V is TRBV7-6 and J is TRBJ1-6; D perhaps matches TRBD1 (6 bases). V was pared by 1 base and J by 8 bases, with 9 bases between. The CDR3 totals 14 residues. The V gene's germline CDR1 is SGHVS and CDR2 FNYEAQ.

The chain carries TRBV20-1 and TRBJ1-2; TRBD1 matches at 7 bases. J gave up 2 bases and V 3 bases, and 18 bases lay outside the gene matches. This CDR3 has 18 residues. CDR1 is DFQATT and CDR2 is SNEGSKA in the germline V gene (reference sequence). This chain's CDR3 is CSASRSWTTRGGNYGYTF. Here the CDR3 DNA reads TGCAGTGCTAGTCGGTCCTGGACGACCCGAGGGGGCAACTATGGCTACACCTTC.

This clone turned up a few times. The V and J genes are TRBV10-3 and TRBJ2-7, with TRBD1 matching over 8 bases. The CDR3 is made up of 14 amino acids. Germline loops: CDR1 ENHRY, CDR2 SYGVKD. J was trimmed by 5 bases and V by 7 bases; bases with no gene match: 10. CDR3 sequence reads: CAITPGQGVHEQYF. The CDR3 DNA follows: TGTGCCATCACCCCAGGACAGGGCGTCCACGAGCAGTACTTC.

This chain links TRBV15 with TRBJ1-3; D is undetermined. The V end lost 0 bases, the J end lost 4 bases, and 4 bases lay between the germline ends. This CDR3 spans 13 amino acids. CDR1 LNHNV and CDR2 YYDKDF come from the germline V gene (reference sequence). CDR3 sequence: CATSRDQGNTIYF. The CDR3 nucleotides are TGTGCCACCAGCAGAGATCAAGGAAACACCATATATTTT.

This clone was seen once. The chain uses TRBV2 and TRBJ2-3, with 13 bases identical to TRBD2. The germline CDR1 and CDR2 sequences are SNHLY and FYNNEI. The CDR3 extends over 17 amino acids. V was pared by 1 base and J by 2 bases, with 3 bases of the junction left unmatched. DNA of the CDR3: TGTGCCAGCAGTGAAGGGGGACTAGCGGGGATCACAGATACGCAGTATTTT. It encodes CASSEGGLAGITDTQYF. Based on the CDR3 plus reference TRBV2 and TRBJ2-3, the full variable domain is EPEVTQTPSHQVTQMGQEVILRCVPISNHLYFYWYRQILGQKVEFLVSFYNNEISEKSEIFDDQFSVERPDGSNFTLKIRSTKLEDSAMYFCASSEGGLAGITDTQYFGPGTRLTVL.

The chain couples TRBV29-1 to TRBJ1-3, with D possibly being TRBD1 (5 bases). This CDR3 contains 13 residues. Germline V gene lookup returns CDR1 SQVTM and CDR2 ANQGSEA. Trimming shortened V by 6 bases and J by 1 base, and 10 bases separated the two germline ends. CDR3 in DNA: TGCAGCGTGGGAGGGGCTTCTGGAAACACCATATATTTT. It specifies CSVGGASGNTIYF.

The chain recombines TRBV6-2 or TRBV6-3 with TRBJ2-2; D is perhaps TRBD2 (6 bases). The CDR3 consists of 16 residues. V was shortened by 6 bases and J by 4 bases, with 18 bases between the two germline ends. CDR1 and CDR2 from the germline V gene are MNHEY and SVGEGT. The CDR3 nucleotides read TGTGCCAGCAGCCCCCCTCCGGGGGTACGCACCGGGGAGCTGTTTTTT. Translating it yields CASSPPPGVRTGELFF.

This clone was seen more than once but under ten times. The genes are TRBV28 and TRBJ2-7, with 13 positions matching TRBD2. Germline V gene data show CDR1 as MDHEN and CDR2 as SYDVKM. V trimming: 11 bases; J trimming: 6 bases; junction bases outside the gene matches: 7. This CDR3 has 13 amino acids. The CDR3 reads CAAGTSGIAEQYF. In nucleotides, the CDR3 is TGTGCCGCGGGGACTAGCGGGATTGCCGAGCAGTACTTC. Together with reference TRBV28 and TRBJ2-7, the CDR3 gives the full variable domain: DVKVTQSSRYLVKRTGEKVFLECVQDMDHENMFWYRQDPGLGLRLIYFSYDVKMKEKGDIPEGYSVSREKKERFSLILESASTNQTSMYLCAAGTSGIAEQYFGPGTRLTVT.